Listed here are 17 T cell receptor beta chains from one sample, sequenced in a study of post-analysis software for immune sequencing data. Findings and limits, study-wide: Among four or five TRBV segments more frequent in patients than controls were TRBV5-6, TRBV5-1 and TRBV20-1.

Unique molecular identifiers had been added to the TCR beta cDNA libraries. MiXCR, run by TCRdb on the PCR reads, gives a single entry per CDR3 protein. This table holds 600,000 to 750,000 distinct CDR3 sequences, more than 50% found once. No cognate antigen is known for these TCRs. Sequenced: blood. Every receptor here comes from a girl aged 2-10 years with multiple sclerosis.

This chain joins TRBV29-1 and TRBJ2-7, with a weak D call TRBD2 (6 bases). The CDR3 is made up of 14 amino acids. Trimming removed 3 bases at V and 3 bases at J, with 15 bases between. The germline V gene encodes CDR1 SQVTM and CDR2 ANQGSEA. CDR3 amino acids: CSVDGLARIYEQYF. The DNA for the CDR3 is TGCAGCGTTGACGGGCTAGCGCGAATCTACGAGCAGTACTTC.

The CDR3 bases are TGTGCCAGCAGCTTCCGGAGGGAAGCCAAAAACATTCAGTACTTC. Encoded protein: CASSFRREAKNIQYF. The chain joins TRBV7-2 to TRBJ2-4, with a possible D match to TRBD2 (6 bases). The CDR3 is 15 amino acids. Trimming pared 3 bases from V and 0 bases from J, leaving 9 bases between. Germline CDR1 is SGHTA and CDR2 is FQGNSA.

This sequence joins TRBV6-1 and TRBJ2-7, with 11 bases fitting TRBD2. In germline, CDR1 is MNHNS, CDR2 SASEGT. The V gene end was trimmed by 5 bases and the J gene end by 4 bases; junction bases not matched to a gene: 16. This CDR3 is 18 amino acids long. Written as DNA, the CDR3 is TGTGCCAGCAGTACATTCAGGGGGGGTAGCGGGAGGGCTTACGAGCAGTACTTC. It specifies CASSTFRGGSGRAYEQYF.

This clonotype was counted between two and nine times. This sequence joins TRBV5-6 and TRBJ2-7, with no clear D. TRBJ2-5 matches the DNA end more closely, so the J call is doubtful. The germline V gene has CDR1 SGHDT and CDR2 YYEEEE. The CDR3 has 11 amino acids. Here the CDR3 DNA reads TGTGCCAGCGGCTCTTTGGAGACCCAGTACTTC. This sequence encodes CASGSLETQYF.

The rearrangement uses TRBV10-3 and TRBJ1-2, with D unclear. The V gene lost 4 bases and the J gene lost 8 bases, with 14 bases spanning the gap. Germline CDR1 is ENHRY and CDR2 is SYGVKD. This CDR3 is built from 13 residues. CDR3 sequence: CAISAQSSRGYTF. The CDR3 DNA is TGTGCCATCAGTGCCCAGTCAAGTAGGGGCTACACCTTC.

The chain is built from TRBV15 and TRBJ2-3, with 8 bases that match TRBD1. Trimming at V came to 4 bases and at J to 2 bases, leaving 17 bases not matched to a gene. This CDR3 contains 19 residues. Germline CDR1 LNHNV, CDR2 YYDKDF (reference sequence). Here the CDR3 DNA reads TGTGCCACCAGCATGGACAGGGAACTTCGGAGTCGCCTCACAGATACGCAGTATTTT. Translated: CATSMDRELRSRLTDTQYF. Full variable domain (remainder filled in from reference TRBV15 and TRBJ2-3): DAMVIQNPRYQVTQFGKPVTLSCSQTLNHNVMYWYQQKSSQAPKLLFHYYDKDFNNEADTPDNFQSRRPNTSFCFLDIRSPGLGDTAMYLCATSMDRELRSRLTDTQYFGPGTRLTVL.

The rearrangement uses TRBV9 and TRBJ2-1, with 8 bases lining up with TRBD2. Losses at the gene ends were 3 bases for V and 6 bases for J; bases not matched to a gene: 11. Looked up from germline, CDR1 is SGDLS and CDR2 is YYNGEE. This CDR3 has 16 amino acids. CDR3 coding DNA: TGTGCCAGCAGCGCCCAACCAAGGACTAGCAGCAATGAGCAGTTCTTC. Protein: CASSAQPRTSSNEQFF.

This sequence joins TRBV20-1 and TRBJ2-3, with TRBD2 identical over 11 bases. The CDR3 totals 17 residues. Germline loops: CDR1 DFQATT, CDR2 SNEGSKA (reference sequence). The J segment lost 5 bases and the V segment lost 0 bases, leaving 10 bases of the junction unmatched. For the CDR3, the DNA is TGCAGTGCTAGAGATACCATAGCGGGAGGGCCCGGAGATACGCAGTATTTT. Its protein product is CSARDTIAGGPGDTQYF.

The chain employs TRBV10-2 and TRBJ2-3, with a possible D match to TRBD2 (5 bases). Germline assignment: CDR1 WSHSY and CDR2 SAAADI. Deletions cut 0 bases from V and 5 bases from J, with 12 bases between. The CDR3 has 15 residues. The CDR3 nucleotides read TGCGCCAGCAGTGAGTCGGGCGGAGAGGGAGATACGCAGTATTTT. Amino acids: CASSESGGEGDTQYF.

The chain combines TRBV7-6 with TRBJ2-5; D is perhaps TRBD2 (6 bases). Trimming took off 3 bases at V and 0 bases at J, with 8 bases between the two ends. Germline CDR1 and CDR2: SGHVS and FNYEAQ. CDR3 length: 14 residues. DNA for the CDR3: TGTGCCAGCAGCTTCGGAGGGGACCAAGAGACCCAGTACTTC. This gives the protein CASSFGGDQETQYF.

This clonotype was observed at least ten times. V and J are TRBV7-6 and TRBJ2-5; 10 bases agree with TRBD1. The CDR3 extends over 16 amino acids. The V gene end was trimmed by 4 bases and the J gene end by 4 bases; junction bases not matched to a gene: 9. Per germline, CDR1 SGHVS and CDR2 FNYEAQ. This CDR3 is CASSSIHDRGRETQYF. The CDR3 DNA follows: TGTGCCAGCAGCTCAATCCATGACAGGGGGCGAGAGACCCAGTACTTC.

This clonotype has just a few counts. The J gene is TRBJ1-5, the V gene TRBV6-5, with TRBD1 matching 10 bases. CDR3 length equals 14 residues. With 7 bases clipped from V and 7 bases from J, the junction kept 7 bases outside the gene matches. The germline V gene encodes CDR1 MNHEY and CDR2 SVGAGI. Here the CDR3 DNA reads TGTGCCAGCACCACCGGGACAGGGGACCAGCCCCAGCATTTT. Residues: CASTTGTGDQPQHF.

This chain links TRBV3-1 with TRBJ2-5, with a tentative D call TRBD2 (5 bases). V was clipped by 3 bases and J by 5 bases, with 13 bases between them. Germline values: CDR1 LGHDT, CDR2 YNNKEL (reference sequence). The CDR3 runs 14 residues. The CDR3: CASSQSMGGETQYF. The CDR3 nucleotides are TGTGCCAGCAGCCAGTCCATGGGCGGGGAGACCCAGTACTTC.

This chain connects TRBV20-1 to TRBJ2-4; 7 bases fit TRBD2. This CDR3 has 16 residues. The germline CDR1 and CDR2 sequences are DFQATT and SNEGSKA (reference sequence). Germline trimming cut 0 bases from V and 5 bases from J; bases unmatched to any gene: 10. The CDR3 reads CSARDWGGEEENIQYF. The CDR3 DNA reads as TGCAGTGCTAGAGATTGGGGGGGAGAGGAGGAAAACATTCAGTACTTC.

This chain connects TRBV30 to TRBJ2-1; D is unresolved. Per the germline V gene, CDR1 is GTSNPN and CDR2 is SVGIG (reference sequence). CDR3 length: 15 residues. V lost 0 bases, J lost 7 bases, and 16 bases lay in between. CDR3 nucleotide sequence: TGTGCCTGGAGTGTAGATGACGGAATGGTGAATGAGCAGTTCTTC. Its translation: CAWSVDDGMVNEQFF.

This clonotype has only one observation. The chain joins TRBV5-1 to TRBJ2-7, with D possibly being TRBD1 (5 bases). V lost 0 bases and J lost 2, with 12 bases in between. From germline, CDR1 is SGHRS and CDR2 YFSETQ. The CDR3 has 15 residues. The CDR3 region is CASSLEAGPTYEQYF. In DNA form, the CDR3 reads TGCGCCAGCAGCTTGGAGGCAGGGCCAACCTACGAGCAGTACTTC.

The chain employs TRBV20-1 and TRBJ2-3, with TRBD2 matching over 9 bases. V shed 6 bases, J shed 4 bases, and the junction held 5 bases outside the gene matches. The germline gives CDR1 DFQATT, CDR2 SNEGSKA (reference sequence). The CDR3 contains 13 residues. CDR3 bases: TGCAGTGCGCCGGTAGCGGGGGCAGATACGCAGTATTTT. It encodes CSAPVAGADTQYF.